The source of this TCR beta chain is a study of immune evolution from preneoplasia to lung adenocarcinoma. The ends lost 6 bases at V and 6 bases at J; junction bases unmatched: 9. Germline V gives CDR1 SGHTA, CDR2 FQGTGA. The CDR3 contains 14 residues. TCRdb's table, derived via immunoSEQ multiplex PCR, lists solely in-frame clones and lacks some. The sample consists of about 2,000 clones, about four fifths of them appearing once. The V and J genes are TRBV7-3 and TRBJ1-1, with 8 bases matching TRBD1. This receptor was taken from a person aged 65 to 85 with lung adenocarcinoma. The sample comprised FFPE adjacent normal lung tissue. The CDR3: CASSPDRGGSEAFF. DNA of the CDR3: TGTGCCAGCAGTCCCGACAGGGGAGGGTCTGAAGCTTTCTTT.